This entry features one T cell receptor (beta chain) sequence. Its cognate antigen is unknown. Study-level points and caveats: In terms of TCR gene usage, tumor memory CD4+ T cells clustered together with blood and lymph node memory CD4+ cells, as well as with lymph node naive CD4+ cells.

Semi-nested PCR with Nested Universal Primer A followed constant-region reverse priming of full-length variable regions. Each CDR3 protein is one row after TCRdb ran MiXCR on the 5' RACE reads. The sample has tens of thousands of distinct CDR3 sequences, approximately 17% seen once; the top ten hold 2% to 2.5%. This CDR3 is built from 14 residues. From germline, CDR1 is LGHDT and CDR2 YNNKEL (reference sequence). V lost 3 bases and J lost 2, with 8 bases in between. The sequencing input was naive CD4+ T cells sorted from blood. Subset: naive CD4+ T cells, CD4+CD45RA+CD25-. This clonotype was sampled from a female donor with breast cancer. The V and J genes are TRBV3-1 and TRBJ1-5; D not resolved. The CDR3 protein is CASSQGFGNQPQHF. The CDR3 bases are TGTGCCAGCAGCCAGGGGTTTGGCAATCAGCCCCAGCATTTT. Full variable domain (missing parts from reference TRBV3-1 and TRBJ1-5): DTAVSQTPKYLVTQMGNDKSIKCEQNLGHDTMYWYKQDSKKFLKIMFSYNNKELIINETVPNRFSPKSPDKAHLNLHINSLELGDSAVYFCASSQGFGNQPQHFGDGTRLSIL.